These 26 T cell receptor beta chains were sequenced from one sample in a study of early T cells in non-severe SARS-CoV-2 infection. TCRdb called the 5' RACE reads again in MiXCR, with one record for every CDR3 protein. The sample has about 110,000 distinct CDR3 sequences; over 10% are singletons. The sequenced sample consisted of whole blood. These receptors were obtained from an adult who was a healthcare worker with PCR-confirmed SARS-CoV-2 infection or an uninfected control (not recorded which).

The chain couples TRBV7-8 to TRBJ2-5; 7 bases line up with TRBD1. CDR1 is SGHVS and CDR2 is FQNEAQ in the germline V gene. Losses at the gene ends were 4 bases for V and 1 base for J; bases not matched to a gene: 12. The CDR3 runs to 17 residues. CDR3 residues: CASSWERDRTFQETQYF. The CDR3 coding sequence is TGTGCCAGCAGCTGGGAACGGGACAGAACCTTCCAAGAGACCCAGTACTTC.

This rearrangement joins TRBV7-9 to TRBJ2-1, with 14 bases aligning to TRBD2. Germline V lookup: CDR1 SEHNR, CDR2 FQNEAQ (reference sequence). J was trimmed by 7 bases and V by 3 bases; bases with no gene match: 5. The CDR3 is 16 residues long. The CDR3 region has the DNA TGTGCCAGCAGCTTCCGACTAGCGGGGGGGCAAAATGAGCAGTTCTTC. It encodes CASSFRLAGGQNEQFF.

This clonotype appeared many times. The gene calls are TRBV20-1 and TRBJ2-7, with a possible D match to TRBD1 (6 bases). In germline, CDR1 is DFQATT, CDR2 SNEGSKA (reference sequence). Deletions cut 6 bases from V and 5 bases from J, with 14 bases between. This CDR3 region has 12 residues. CDR3 residues: CSAAGEGHEQYF. The CDR3 nucleotides read TGCAGTGCGGCAGGGGAAGGGCACGAGCAGTACTTC.

As to this clonotype: A junction boundary mismatches the germline segment, possibly from a read error. The chain couples TRBV5-1 to TRBJ1-1, with 7 bases lining up with TRBD1. Germline V gene sequence: CDR1 SGHRS, CDR2 YFSETQ. The CDR3 is 15 residues long. CDR3 sequence reads: CAGSLDPGGSTEAFF. The CDR3 coding sequence is TGCGCCGGCAGCTTGGATCCAGGGGGTTCTACTGAAGCTTTCTTT.

At least ten counts were recorded for this clonotype. The genes are TRBV2 and TRBJ2-1; a weak D match, TRBD2 (6 bases). CDR3 length: 13 amino acids. Germline-derived CDR1 and CDR2 are SNHLY and FYNNEI. V dropped 4 bases and J dropped 7 bases, with 11 bases sitting between them. In DNA form, the CDR3 reads TGTGCCAGCAGTGGGGGGGTGCTAAATGAGCAGTTCTTC. This gives the protein CASSGGVLNEQFF.

This chain joins TRBV30 and TRBJ1-1, with D possibly being TRBD1 (5 bases). Germline V CDR1 and CDR2: GTSNPN, SVGIG (reference sequence). V was clipped by 3 bases and J by 4 bases, with 12 bases between them. The CDR3 sequence is 13 residues long. The CDR3 here is CAWRRHGTTEAFF. The CDR3 DNA follows: TGTGCCTGGAGAAGACACGGGACCACTGAAGCTTTCTTT.

There are a few counts of this clonotype. This chain uses TRBV2 with TRBJ2-7; D not certain. From germline, CDR1 is SNHLY and CDR2 FYNNEI. The CDR3 consists of 12 residues. V gave up 8 bases and J gave up 3 bases, with 11 bases separating them. This chain's CDR3 is CASLEGIYEQYF. The CDR3 DNA reads as TGTGCCAGCCTCGAAGGCATCTACGAGCAGTACTTC.

This rearrangement joins TRBV7-8 to TRBJ1-5; the D is unclear. Looked up from germline, CDR1 is SGHVS and CDR2 is FQNEAQ. This CDR3 has 14 amino acids. V lost 3 bases and J lost 5, with 11 bases in between. The CDR3 DNA is TGTGCCAGCAGCTTCTCGGACGGGGATCAGCCCCAGCATTTT. Its protein is CASSFSDGDQPQHF.

The chain joins TRBV24-1 to TRBJ1-4, with 7 positions matching TRBD1. Germline V gives CDR1 KGHDR, CDR2 SFDVKD. The CDR3 covers 15 residues. J gave up 8 bases and V 3 bases, and 8 bases lay outside the gene matches. The CDR3 region is CATSDPKGASEKLFF. The CDR3 DNA reads TGTGCCACCAGTGATCCTAAGGGGGCAAGCGAAAAACTGTTTTTT.

This clonotype has a handful of counts. The chain joins TRBV6-1 to TRBJ1-1, with 7 bases aligning to TRBD1. Germline V lookup: CDR1 MNHNS, CDR2 SASEGT. The CDR3 has 15 residues. V lost 4 bases, J lost 1 base, and 6 bases stayed unmatched. CDR3 sequence: CASSGWDSPNTEAFF. The CDR3 DNA reads as TGTGCCAGCAGTGGGTGGGACAGTCCGAACACTGAAGCTTTCTTT.

This chain links TRBV30 with TRBJ1-1; unclear D gene. V lost 2 bases and J 1 base, leaving 11 bases between the germline ends. The CDR3 consists of 14 residues. From germline, CDR1 is GTSNPN and CDR2 SVGIG (reference sequence). As DNA, the CDR3 is TGTGCCTGGAGTAAGGTAGGGTGGAACACTGAAGCTTTCTTT. This gives the protein CAWSKVGWNTEAFF.

This clonotype was detected a few times. The V and J genes are TRBV12-3 or TRBV12-4 and TRBJ1-4; maybe TRBD1 (6 bases). Trimming removed 7 bases from V and 7 bases from J, with 22 bases in between. This CDR3 has 16 residues. CDR3 residues: CASTIRGIRQTEKLFF. The DNA for the CDR3 is TGTGCCAGCACCATAAGGGGGATCCGGCAAACTGAAAAACTGTTTTTT.

This clonotype has just a few counts. The genes are TRBV9 and TRBJ1-6; the D gene is possibly TRBD1 (5 bases). CDR3 length equals 15 residues. The germline V gene encodes CDR1 SGDLS and CDR2 YYNGEE. Trimming stripped 2 bases from V and 7 bases from J, with 13 bases between. The chain's CDR3 is CASSVFRAGNSPLHF. The CDR3 region has the DNA TGTGCCAGCAGCGTTTTCAGGGCGGGGAATTCACCCCTCCACTTT.

V is TRBV19 and J is TRBJ2-1; 7 bases fit TRBD2. Trimming took 8 bases from V and 2 from J; bases not matched to a gene: 12. The length of the CDR3 is 16 residues. Germline V gene lookup returns CDR1 LNHDA and CDR2 SQIVND (reference sequence). CDR3 nucleotides: TGTGCCAGTGGACTTGGGGGGAGGGCCGCCTACAATGAGCAGTTCTTC. It is translated as CASGLGGRAAYNEQFF.

This clonotype was picked up many times. In DNA form, the CDR3 reads TGTGCCAGCAGCCAAGGACAGGGGGTGCATGGCTACACCTTC. It encodes CASSQGQGVHGYTF. This chain joins TRBV3-1 and TRBJ1-2, with 9 bases fitting TRBD1. CDR1 is LGHDT and CDR2 is YNNKEL in the germline V gene (reference sequence). This CDR3 is 14 amino acids long. With V trimmed by 1 base and J by 6 bases, 3 bases remained unmatched.

In its sample, this clonotype was seen many times. The chain couples TRBV28 to TRBJ2-6; perhaps TRBD2 as D (5 bases). V was pared by 6 bases and J by 0 bases, with 9 bases between. From germline, CDR1 is MDHEN and CDR2 SYDVKM. This CDR3 contains 15 residues. The CDR3 bases are TGTGCCAGCAGACCCGGAGGCTCTGGGGCCAACGTCCTGACTTTC. This translates into CASRPGGSGANVLTF.

V gene TRBV18 combines with J gene TRBJ2-5; D call uncertain. Germline loops: CDR1 KGHSH, CDR2 LQKENI. V gave up 1 base and J gave up 4 bases, with 4 bases separating them. This CDR3 is built from 12 residues. The CDR3 is CASSPRRETQYF. CDR3 bases: TGTGCCAGCTCACCACGAAGAGAGACCCAGTACTTC.

The chain employs TRBV3-1 and TRBJ2-7; unclear D gene. CDR3 length: 13 amino acids. Germline-derived CDR1 and CDR2 are LGHDT and YNNKEL (reference sequence). V was clipped by 1 base and J by 2 bases, with 6 bases between them. CDR3 sequence: CASSQAAAYEQYF. The CDR3 DNA reads as TGTGCCAGCAGCCAAGCAGCTGCCTACGAGCAGTACTTC.

Ten or more counts support this clonotype. This chain uses TRBV18 with TRBJ1-4; D unclear. The V end was cut by 2 bases, the J end by 4 bases, with 8 bases between. The length of the CDR3 is 14 residues. Looked up from germline, CDR1 is KGHSH and CDR2 is LQKENI. This CDR3 reads CASSPWTGNEKLFF. The CDR3 DNA sequence: TGTGCCAGCTCACCATGGACGGGTAATGAAAAACTGTTTTTT.

This clonotype appeared a few times. The CDR3 protein is CASSPTGGQETQYF. In DNA, the CDR3 is TGTGCCAGCTCCCCTACGGGGGGACAGGAGACCCAGTACTTC. V gene TRBV18 combines with J gene TRBJ2-5; D is tentatively TRBD1 or TRBD2 (7 bases each). This CDR3 contains 14 residues. Germline V gives CDR1 KGHSH, CDR2 LQKENI. V was clipped by 6 bases and J by 5 bases, with 16 bases between them.

J is TRBJ2-2 and V is TRBV30; D ambiguous. Germline V gene data show CDR1 as GTSNPN and CDR2 as SVGIG (reference sequence). Trimming took off 4 bases at V and 7 bases at J, with 7 bases between the two ends. CDR3 length: 11 amino acids. CDR3 sequence reads: CAWTADGELFF. The CDR3 DNA sequence: TGTGCCTGGACGGCAGACGGGGAGCTGTTTTTT.

In its sample, this clonotype was seen a few times. The CDR3 coding sequence is TGTGCCAGCAGTGAAAGGGTTGCCTCTGGAAACACCATATATTTT. As protein: CASSERVASGNTIYF. The J gene is TRBJ1-3, the V gene TRBV2; D gene unclear. The germline CDR1 and CDR2 sequences are SNHLY and FYNNEI. The CDR3 runs to 15 residues. V was pared by 2 bases and J by 0 bases, with 8 bases between.

This clonotype occurred a few times. The chain is built from TRBV19 and TRBJ2-1; D perhaps matches TRBD2 (6 bases). Germline CDR1 and CDR2: LNHDA and SQIVND (reference sequence). This CDR3 spans 14 amino acids. The germline V and J ends were trimmed by 4 bases and 2 bases, with 9 bases remaining between them. CDR3 coding DNA: TGTGCCAGTAGTACAGCGGGTGCCTACAATGAGCAGTTCTTC. Translation gives CASSTAGAYNEQFF.

The table lists this clonotype with a few counts. The chain has TRBV29-1 and TRBJ2-7; 8 nucleotides agree with TRBD2. CDR1 and CDR2 (germline): SQVTM, ANQGSEA. With 6 bases clipped from V and 7 bases from J, the junction kept 14 bases outside the gene matches. This CDR3 contains 14 residues. CDR3 amino acids: CSVRRSGNLGEQYF. The CDR3 bases are TGCAGCGTGAGGCGTAGCGGGAACTTGGGGGAGCAGTACTTC.

The genes are TRBV6-1 and TRBJ2-3; perhaps TRBD2 as D (6 bases). The CDR3 runs to 14 residues. Germline CDR1 MNHNS, CDR2 SASEGT. Trimming stripped 7 bases from V and 0 bases from J, with 11 bases between. Here the CDR3 DNA reads TGTGCCAGCACCCGCGGGGCTAGCACAGATACGCAGTATTTT. It codes for CASTRGASTDTQYF.

This clonotype was recorded at least ten times. The V and J genes are TRBV7-6 and TRBJ1-5; possibly TRBD1 for D (6 bases). Looked up from germline, CDR1 is SGHVS and CDR2 is FNYEAQ. The germline V and J ends were trimmed by 1 base and 10 bases, with 11 bases remaining between them. The CDR3 is 13 amino acids. CDR3 DNA sequence: TGTGCCAGCAGCTTAGATCCGGGACATCCCCAGCATTTT. It encodes CASSLDPGHPQHF.